This T cell receptor (beta chain) was captured by sequencing in a study of Ad26.COV2.S vaccination and SARS-CoV-2 variants. Treatment: some 20 received Ad26.COV2.S at low or high dose, single or two shots; about five received placebo; per-sample allocation not given. Collection of samples fell on day 63 after the first vaccine or placebo injection. The sample came from a Boston adult aged 18-55 years. Built on an Ad26 vector, the vaccine expressed Wuhan-strain SARS-CoV-2 spike. Method: immunoSEQ multiplex PCR; TCRdb's copy keeps in-frame clones and lacks some. The sample consists of some 390,000 clones, about 88% of them appearing once. The table lists this clone with a few counts. The antigen is unknown. Study-wide results and limits: Researchers cautioned that TCR breadth and depth analyses may have underestimated total T cell responses.

This sequence was found in a person between 18 and 65 years old who received the Ad26.COV2.S COVID-19 vaccine or a placebo. The starting material was peripheral blood, obtained in a trial of Ad26.COV2.S vaccine versus placebo.

The CDR3 loop is CASSQPQGISGNSPLHF. The CDR3 coding sequence is TGCGCCAGCAGTCAACCTCAGGGAATTAGCGGGAATTCACCCCTCCACTTT. The V call is TRBV23-1, the J call TRBJ1-6; a possible D gene is TRBD1 (5 bases). TRBV23-1 falls under the ORF class, with uncertain function. V was shortened by 2 bases and J by 7 bases, with 18 bases between the two germline ends. The CDR3 totals 17 residues.